These T cell receptor beta chains were read from a single sample in a study of cytomegalovirus exposure and HLA in healthy donors. The table came from immunoSEQ multiplex PCR; TCRdb's copy has only in-frame clones and leaves some out. Found here are about 150,000 clones, 75% to 85% of them singletons; the top ten hold around 8.1%. The sequenced material came from PBMCs. The source is a woman in her fifties or sixties in good health and CMV-seropositive. Each CDR3 is given with its conserved first and last residue. Only some rows state a clone size, as once, few, many or a class for expanded clones.

abundance: .; j_gene: TRBJ1-5; v_gene: TRBV19; CDR3aa: CASMWGVGQPQHF
abundance: .; j_gene: TRBJ1-1; v_gene: TRBV5-4; CDR3aa: CASSPRVLPNTEAFF
abundance: .; j_gene: TRBJ2-1; v_gene: TRBV28; CDR3aa: CASSSPEREQFF
abundance: once; j_gene: TRBJ2-3; v_gene: TRBV27; CDR3aa: CASSLVQGARGTDTQYF
abundance: .; j_gene: TRBJ1-1; v_gene: TRBV7-9; CDR3aa: CASSLIQEAFF
abundance: .; j_gene: TRBJ1-1; v_gene: TRBV7-2; CDR3aa: CASSAQGRGTEAFF
abundance: .; j_gene: TRBJ2-3; v_gene: TRBV4-3; CDR3aa: CASSQGTSGGEGTQYF
abundance: few; j_gene: TRBJ1-5; v_gene: TRBV5-5; CDR3aa: CASSLEGGGVQPQHF
abundance: .; j_gene: TRBJ2-5; v_gene: TRBV6-1; CDR3aa: CASSNTGPVQETQYF
abundance: .; j_gene: TRBJ1-2; v_gene: TRBV5-4; CDR3aa: CASSLVSAGNYGYTF
abundance: .; j_gene: TRBJ1-1; v_gene: TRBV7-3; CDR3aa: CASSRTGERAFF
abundance: .; j_gene: TRBJ2-5; v_gene: TRBV5-1; CDR3aa: CASSLAGLAETQYF
abundance: .; j_gene: TRBJ2-1; v_gene: TRBV6-5; CDR3aa: CATGSHSYNEQFF
abundance: .; j_gene: TRBJ2-1; v_gene: TRBV7-3; CDR3aa: CASSSLGHLTGQFF
abundance: .; j_gene: TRBJ2-3; v_gene: TRBV11-2; CDR3aa: CASSLGGDTQYF
abundance: .; j_gene: TRBJ2-1; v_gene: TRBV5-1; CDR3aa: CASSPPGSYNEQFF
abundance: .; j_gene: TRBJ2-7; v_gene: TRBV4-1; CDR3aa: CASSQVAGGNYEQYF
abundance: .; j_gene: TRBJ2-7; v_gene: TRBV28; CDR3aa: CASSFWTGGPGLNYEQYF
abundance: .; j_gene: TRBJ2-2; v_gene: TRBV11-3; CDR3aa: CASSRRSVGELFF
abundance: .; j_gene: TRBJ1-4; v_gene: TRBV19; CDR3aa: CASGVAGTEKLFF
abundance: .; j_gene: TRBJ2-3; v_gene: TRBV13; CDR3aa: CASSFLGTGDTTDTQYF
abundance: .; j_gene: TRBJ2-7; v_gene: TRBV9; CDR3aa: CASSRGTSGTYEQYF
abundance: .; j_gene: TRBJ2-7; v_gene: TRBV19; CDR3aa: CASSVLGGGFDEQYF
abundance: few; j_gene: TRBJ1-1; v_gene: TRBV19; CDR3aa: CASKDRQISWWAFF
abundance: few; j_gene: TRBJ1-5; v_gene: TRBV6-1; CDR3aa: CASSEWRQTYQPQHF
abundance: once; j_gene: TRBJ2-6; v_gene: TRBV18; CDR3aa: CASSPRGGSGANVLTF
abundance: .; j_gene: TRBJ2-1; v_gene: TRBV5-1; CDR3aa: CASSSTSGTGVNEQFF
abundance: .; j_gene: TRBJ1-5; v_gene: TRBV7-8; CDR3aa: CASSPVDGGSNQPQHF
abundance: .; j_gene: TRBJ2-3; v_gene: TRBV2; CDR3aa: CASSEGTSRDTQYF
abundance: .; j_gene: TRBJ2-2; v_gene: TRBV7-3; CDR3aa: CASSPIGGVRGRTGELFF
abundance: .; j_gene: TRBJ2-7; v_gene: TRBV7-9; CDR3aa: CASSPGSGPGDF
abundance: .; j_gene: TRBJ1-1; v_gene: TRBV6-5; CDR3aa: CASSFRQENTEAFF
abundance: once; j_gene: TRBJ1-6; v_gene: TRBV9; CDR3aa: CASSARGSPLHF
abundance: .; j_gene: TRBJ1-4; v_gene: TRBV6-6; CDR3aa: CASTWGQSATNEKLFF
abundance: .; j_gene: TRBJ2-5; v_gene: TRBV5-1; CDR3aa: CASSLGLAAEETQYF
abundance: .; j_gene: TRBJ2-3; v_gene: TRBV27; CDR3aa: CASSTRTGHTDTQYF
abundance: .; j_gene: TRBJ2-1; v_gene: TRBV5-4; CDR3aa: CASTGAGYEQFF
abundance: few; j_gene: TRBJ2-7; v_gene: TRBV7-8; CDR3aa: CASSSLATGAYEQYF
abundance: few; j_gene: TRBJ1-3; v_gene: TRBV15; CDR3aa: CATSRWDYSGNTIYF
abundance: .; j_gene: TRBJ1-4; v_gene: TRBV19; CDR3aa: CASSRREVGEKLFF
abundance: .; j_gene: TRBJ2-1; v_gene: TRBV7-9; CDR3aa: CASSLALTEDEQFF
abundance: .; j_gene: TRBJ2-5; v_gene: TRBV11-1; CDR3aa: CASSAYSVMGGGAETQYF
abundance: .; j_gene: TRBJ1-1; v_gene: TRBV5-1; CDR3aa: CASSSGTARLNTEAFF
abundance: .; j_gene: TRBJ2-5; v_gene: TRBV7-2; CDR3aa: CASSLELAEETQYF
abundance: .; j_gene: TRBJ1-2; v_gene: TRBV19; CDR3aa: CASTQGASGYTF
abundance: .; j_gene: TRBJ2-2; v_gene: TRBV9; CDR3aa: CASSETSGGYTGELFF
abundance: .; j_gene: TRBJ2-7; v_gene: TRBV19; CDR3aa: CASSKTQGSYEQYF
abundance: .; j_gene: TRBJ2-3; v_gene: TRBV7-3; CDR3aa: CASSSGLSTDTQYF
abundance: once; j_gene: TRBJ1-3; v_gene: TRBV7-3; CDR3aa: CATRGWARNTIYF
abundance: once; j_gene: TRBJ1-2; v_gene: TRBV7-8; CDR3aa: CASSLAGSPTNYGYTF